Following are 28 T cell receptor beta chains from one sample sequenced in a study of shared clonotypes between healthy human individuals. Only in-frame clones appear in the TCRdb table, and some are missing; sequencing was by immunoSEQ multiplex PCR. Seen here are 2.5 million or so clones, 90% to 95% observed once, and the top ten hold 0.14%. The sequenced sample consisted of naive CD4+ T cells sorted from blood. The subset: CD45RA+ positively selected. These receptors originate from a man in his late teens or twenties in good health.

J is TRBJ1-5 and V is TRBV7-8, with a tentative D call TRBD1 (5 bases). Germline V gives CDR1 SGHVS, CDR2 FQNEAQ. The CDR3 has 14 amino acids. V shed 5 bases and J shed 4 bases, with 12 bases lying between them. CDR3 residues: CASSLQEGNQPQHF. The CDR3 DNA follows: TGTGCCAGCAGCCTACAGGAGGGGAATCAGCCCCAGCATTTT.

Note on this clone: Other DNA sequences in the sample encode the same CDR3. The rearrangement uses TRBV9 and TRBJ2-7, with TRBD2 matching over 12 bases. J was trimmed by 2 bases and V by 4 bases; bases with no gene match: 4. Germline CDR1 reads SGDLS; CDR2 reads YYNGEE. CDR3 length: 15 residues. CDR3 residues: CASSPRLAGAYEQYF. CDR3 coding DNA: TGTGCCAGCAGCCCCAGACTAGCGGGAGCCTACGAGCAGTACTTC.

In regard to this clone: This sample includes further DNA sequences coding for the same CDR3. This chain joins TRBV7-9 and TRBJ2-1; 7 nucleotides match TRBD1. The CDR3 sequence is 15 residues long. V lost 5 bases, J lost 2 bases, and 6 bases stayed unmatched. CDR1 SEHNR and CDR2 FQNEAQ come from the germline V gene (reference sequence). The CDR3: CASSGSGGAYNEQFF. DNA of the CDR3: TGTGCCAGCAGCGGATCAGGGGGAGCCTACAATGAGCAGTTCTTC.

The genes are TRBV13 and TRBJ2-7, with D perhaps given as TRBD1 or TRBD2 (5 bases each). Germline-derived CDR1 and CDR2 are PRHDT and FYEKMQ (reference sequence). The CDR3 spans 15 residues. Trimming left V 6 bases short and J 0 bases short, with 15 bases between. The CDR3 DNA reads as TGTGCCAGCAGGCCTTACGAGGGGTCCTCCTACGAGCAGTACTTC. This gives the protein CASRPYEGSSYEQYF. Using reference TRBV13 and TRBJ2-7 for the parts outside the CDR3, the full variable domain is AAGVIQSPRHLIKEKRETATLKCYPIPRHDTVYWYQQGPGQDPQFLISFYEKMQSDKGSIPDRFSAQQFSDYHSELNMSSLELGDSALYFCASRPYEGSSYEQYFGPGTRLTVT.

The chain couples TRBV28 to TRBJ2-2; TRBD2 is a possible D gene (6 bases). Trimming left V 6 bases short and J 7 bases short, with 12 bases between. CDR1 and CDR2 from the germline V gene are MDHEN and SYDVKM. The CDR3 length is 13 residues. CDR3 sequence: CASSGGWGGELFF. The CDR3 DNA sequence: TGTGCCAGCAGCGGGGGTTGGGGCGGGGAGCTGTTTTTT.

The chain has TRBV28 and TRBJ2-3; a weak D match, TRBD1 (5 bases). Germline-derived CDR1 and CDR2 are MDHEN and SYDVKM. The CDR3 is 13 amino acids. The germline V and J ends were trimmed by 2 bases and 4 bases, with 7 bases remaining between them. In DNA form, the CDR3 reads TGTGCCAGCAGTTTACCAGGGTCAGATACGCAGTATTTT. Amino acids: CASSLPGSDTQYF.

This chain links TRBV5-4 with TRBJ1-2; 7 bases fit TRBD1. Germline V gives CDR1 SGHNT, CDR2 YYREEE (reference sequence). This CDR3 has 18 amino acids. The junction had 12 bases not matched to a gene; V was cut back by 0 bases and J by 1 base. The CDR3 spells CASSLVGQAGGHNYGYTF. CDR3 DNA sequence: TGTGCCAGCAGCTTGGTTGGTCAGGCAGGGGGACATAACTATGGCTACACCTTC.

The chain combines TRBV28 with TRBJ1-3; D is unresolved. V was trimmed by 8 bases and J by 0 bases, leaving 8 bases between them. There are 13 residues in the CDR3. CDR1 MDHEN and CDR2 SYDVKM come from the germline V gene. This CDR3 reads CASVESSGNTIYF. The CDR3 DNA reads TGTGCCAGCGTCGAAAGCTCTGGAAACACCATATATTTT.

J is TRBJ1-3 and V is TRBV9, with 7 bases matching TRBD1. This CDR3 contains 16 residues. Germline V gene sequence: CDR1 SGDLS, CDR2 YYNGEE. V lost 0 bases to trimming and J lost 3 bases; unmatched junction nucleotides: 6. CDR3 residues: CASSVVPGGGGNTIYF. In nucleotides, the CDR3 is TGTGCCAGCAGCGTAGTGCCAGGGGGAGGTGGAAACACCATATATTTT.

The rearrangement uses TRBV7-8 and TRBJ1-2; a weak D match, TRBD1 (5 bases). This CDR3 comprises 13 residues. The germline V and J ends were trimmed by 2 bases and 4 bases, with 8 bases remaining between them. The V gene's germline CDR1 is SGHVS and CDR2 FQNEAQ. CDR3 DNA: TGTGCCAGCAGCTTAAGGGGCTCCTATGGCTACACCTTC. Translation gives CASSLRGSYGYTF. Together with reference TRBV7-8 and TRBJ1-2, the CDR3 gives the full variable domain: GAGVSQSPRYKVAKRGQDVALRCDPISGHVSLFWYQQALGQGPEFLTYFQNEAQLDKSGLPSDRFFAERPEGSVSTLKIQRTQQEDSAVYLCASSLRGSYGYTFGSGTRLTVV.

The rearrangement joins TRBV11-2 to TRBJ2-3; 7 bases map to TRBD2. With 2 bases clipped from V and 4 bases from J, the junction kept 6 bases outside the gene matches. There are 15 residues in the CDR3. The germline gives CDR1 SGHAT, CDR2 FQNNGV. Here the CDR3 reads CASSLNGGRADTQYF. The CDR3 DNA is TGTGCCAGCAGCTTAAACGGGGGGAGGGCAGATACGCAGTATTTT.

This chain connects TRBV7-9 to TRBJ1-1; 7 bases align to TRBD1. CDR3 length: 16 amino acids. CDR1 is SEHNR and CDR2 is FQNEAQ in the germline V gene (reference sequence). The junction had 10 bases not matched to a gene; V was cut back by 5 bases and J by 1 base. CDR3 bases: TGTGCCAGCAGCACTTACCTCACAGGGGAGAACACTGAAGCTTTCTTT. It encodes CASSTYLTGENTEAFF.

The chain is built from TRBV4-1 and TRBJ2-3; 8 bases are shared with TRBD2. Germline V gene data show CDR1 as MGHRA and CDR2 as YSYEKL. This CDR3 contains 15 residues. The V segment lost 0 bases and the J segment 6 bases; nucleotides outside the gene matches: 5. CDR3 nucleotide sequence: TGCGCCAGCAGCCAAGAGGGGACTAGGGCCGATACGCAGTATTTT. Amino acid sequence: CASSQEGTRADTQYF.

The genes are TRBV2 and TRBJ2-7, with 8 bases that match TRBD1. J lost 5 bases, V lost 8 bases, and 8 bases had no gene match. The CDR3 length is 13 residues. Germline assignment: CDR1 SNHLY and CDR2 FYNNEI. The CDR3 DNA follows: TGTGCCAGCCACAGACAGGGGTTCCACGAGCAGTACTTC. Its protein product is CASHRQGFHEQYF.

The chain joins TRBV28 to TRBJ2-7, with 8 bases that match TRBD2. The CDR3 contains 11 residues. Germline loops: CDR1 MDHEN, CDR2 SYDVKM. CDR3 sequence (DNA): TGTGCATCGGGGGGGCCCTACGAGCAGTACTTC. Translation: CASGGPYEQYF.

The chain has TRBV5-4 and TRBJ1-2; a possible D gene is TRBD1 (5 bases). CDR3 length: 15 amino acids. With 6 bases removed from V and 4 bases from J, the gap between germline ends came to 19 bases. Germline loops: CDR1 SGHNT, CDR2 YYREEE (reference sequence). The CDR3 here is CASTAPLGESYGYTF. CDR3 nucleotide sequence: TGTGCCAGCACCGCCCCTTTGGGGGAAAGCTATGGCTACACCTTC.

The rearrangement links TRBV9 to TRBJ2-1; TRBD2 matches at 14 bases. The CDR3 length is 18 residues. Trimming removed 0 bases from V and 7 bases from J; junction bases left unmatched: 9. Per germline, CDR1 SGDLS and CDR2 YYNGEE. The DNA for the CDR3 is TGTGCCAGCAGCGTAGGGGGACTAGCGGGAGAGATTGTGAATGAGCAGTTCTTC. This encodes CASSVGGLAGEIVNEQFF.

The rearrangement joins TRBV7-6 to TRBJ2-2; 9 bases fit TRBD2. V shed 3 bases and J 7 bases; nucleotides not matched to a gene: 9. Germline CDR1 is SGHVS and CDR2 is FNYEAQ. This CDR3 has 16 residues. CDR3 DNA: TGTGCCAGCAGCTTGGGTAGCGGGAGTCTCAGCGGGGAGCTGTTTTTT. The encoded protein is CASSLGSGSLSGELFF.

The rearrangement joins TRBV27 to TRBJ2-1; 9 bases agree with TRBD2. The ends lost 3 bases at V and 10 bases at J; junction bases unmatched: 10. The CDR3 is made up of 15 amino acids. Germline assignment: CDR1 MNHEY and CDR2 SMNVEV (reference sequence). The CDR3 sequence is CASSFLLAGLGEQFF. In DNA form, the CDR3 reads TGTGCCAGCAGTTTTTTACTAGCGGGCTTGGGGGAGCAGTTCTTC.

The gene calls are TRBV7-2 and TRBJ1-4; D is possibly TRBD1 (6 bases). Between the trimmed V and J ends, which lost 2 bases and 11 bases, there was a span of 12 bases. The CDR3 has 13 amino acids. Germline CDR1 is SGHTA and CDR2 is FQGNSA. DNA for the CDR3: TGTGCCAGCAGCTTAATTCGGGGGGCTAAACTGTTTTTT. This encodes CASSLIRGAKLFF. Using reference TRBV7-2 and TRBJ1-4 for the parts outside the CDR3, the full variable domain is GAGVSQSPSNKVTEKGKDVELRCDPISGHTALYWYRQSLGQGLEFLIYFQGNSAPDKSGLPSDRFSAERTGGSVSTLTIQRTQQEDSAVYLCASSLIRGAKLFFGSGTQLSVL.

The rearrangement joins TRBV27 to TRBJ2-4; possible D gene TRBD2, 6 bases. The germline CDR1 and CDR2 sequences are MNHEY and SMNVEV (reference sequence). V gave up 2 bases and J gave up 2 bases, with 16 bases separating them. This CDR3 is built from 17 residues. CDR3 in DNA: TGTGCCAGCAGTTTACGTCGGGAGAGCGGGTCCAAAAACATTCAGTACTTC. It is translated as CASSLRRESGSKNIQYF.

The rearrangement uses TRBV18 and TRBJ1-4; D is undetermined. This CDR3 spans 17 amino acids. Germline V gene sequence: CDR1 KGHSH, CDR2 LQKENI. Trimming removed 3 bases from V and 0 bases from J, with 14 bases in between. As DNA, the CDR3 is TGTGCCAGCTCACCTTACGGGTTACGCGCAACTAATGAAAAACTGTTTTTT. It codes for CASSPYGLRATNEKLFF.

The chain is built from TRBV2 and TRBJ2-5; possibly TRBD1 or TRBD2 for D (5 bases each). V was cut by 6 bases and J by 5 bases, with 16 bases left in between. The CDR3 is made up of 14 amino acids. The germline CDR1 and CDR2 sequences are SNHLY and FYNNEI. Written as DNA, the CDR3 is TGTGCCAGCAGGGACCGTCGGGGCGTGGAGACCCAGTACTTC. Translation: CASRDRRGVETQYF.

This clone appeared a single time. The CDR3 coding sequence is TGCAGTAGCGGGGGCACAGATACGCAGTATTTT. This sequence encodes CSSGGTDTQYF. The rearrangement links TRBV20-1 to TRBJ2-3, with 7 bases aligning to TRBD2. The CDR3 spans 11 residues. J gave up 1 base and V 8 bases, and 0 bases lay outside the gene matches. Germline V gene sequence: CDR1 DFQATT, CDR2 SNEGSKA (reference sequence).

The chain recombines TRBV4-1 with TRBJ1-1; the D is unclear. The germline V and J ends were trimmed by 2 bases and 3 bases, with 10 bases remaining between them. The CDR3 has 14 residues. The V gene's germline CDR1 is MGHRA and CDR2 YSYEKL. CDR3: CASSQPTMYTEAFF. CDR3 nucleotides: TGCGCCAGCAGCCAACCAACCATGTACACTGAAGCTTTCTTT.

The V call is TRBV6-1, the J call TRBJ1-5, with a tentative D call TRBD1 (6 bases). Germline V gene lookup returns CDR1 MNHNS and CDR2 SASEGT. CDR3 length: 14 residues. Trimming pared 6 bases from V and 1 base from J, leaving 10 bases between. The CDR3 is CASSIGQSNQPQHF. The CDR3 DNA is TGTGCCAGCAGCATAGGACAGAGCAATCAGCCCCAGCATTTT.

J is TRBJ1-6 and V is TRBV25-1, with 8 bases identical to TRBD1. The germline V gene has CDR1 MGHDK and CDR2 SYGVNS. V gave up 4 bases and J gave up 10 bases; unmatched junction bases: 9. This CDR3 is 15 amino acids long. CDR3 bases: TGTGCCAGCAGTGTTACCGGACAGGGCGGCTCACCCCTCCACTTT. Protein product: CASSVTGQGGSPLHF.

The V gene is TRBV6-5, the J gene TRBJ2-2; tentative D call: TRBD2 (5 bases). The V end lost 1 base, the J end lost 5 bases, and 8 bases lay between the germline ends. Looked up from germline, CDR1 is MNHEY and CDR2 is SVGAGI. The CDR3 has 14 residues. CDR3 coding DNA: TGTGCCAGCAGTTACTGGCTAGCAACCGGGGAGCTGTTTTTT. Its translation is CASSYWLATGELFF.